This paragraph covers one TCR beta chain sequence. Its cognate antigen is unknown. V was trimmed by 1 base and J by 8 bases, leaving 14 bases between them. Germline values: CDR1 MNHEY, CDR2 SMNVEV (reference sequence). The CDR3 runs to 15 residues. PBMC samples from each donor numbered at least one pre-ART and at least two post-ART. immunoSEQ v3.0 was run at survey level. Here immunoSEQ multiplex PCR was the method, and the copy in TCRdb shows in-frame clones only, minus some. Of just under 40,000 clones in the sample, approximately 86% were seen once. This sample was included in a study of long-term antiretroviral therapy in people with HIV. Study conclusions and caveats: There were no data on ART adherence, viral resistance or therapy changes, a gap that limits inferences about post-ART repertoire changes.

The chain is built from TRBV27 and TRBJ1-4, with a weak D call TRBD1 (5 bases). The material sequenced was unsorted PBMCs, taken just before starting antiretroviral therapy. This TCR came from a woman aged 18-29 years with HIV. The CDR3 DNA reads as TGTGCCAGCAGTTTATACAGCCTACCAGGGGAAAAACTGTTTTTT. Translation gives CASSLYSLPGEKLFF. The complete variable domain, with remaining parts taken from reference TRBV27 and TRBJ1-4, reads EAQVTQNPRYLITVTGKKLTVTCSQNMNHEYMSWYRQDPGLGLRQIYYSMNVEVTDKGDVPEGYKVSRKEKRNFPLILESPSPNQTSLYFCASSLYSLPGEKLFFGSGTQLSVL.